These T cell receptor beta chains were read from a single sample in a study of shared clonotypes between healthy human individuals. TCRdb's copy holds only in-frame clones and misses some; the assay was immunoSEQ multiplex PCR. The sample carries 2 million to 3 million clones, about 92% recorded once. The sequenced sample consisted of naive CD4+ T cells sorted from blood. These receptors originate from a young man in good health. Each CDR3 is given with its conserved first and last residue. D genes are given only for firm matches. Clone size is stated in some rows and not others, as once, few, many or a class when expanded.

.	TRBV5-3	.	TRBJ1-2	CARRHRDGYTF	TGTGCCAGAAGACACAGGGATGGCTACACCTTC
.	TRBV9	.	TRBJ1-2	CASSVADRAAEGGYTF	TGTGCCAGCAGCGTAGCCGACCGGGCCGCCGAGGGGGGCTACACCTTC
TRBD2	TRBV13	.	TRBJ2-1	CASSKEGTSHYIEQFF	TGTGCCAGCAGTAAAGAAGGGACTAGCCATTATATCGAGCAGTTCTTC
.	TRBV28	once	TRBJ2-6	CAGGKSGANVLTF	TGTGCCGGCGGGAAATCTGGGGCCAACGTCCTGACTTTC
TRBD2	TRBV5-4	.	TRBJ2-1	CASSHSGGASRVNEQFF	TGTGCCAGCAGCCATAGCGGGGGGGCCTCAAGGGTCAATGAGCAGTTCTTC
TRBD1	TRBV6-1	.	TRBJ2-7	CASSEAGTGVYEQYF	TGTGCCAGCAGCGAAGCCGGGACAGGGGTTTACGAGCAGTACTTC
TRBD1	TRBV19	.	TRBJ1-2	CASSDQGARGYTF	TGTGCCAGTAGCGATCAGGGGGCTCGCGGCTACACCTTC
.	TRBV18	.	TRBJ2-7	CASSPPGLNSYEQYF	TGTGCCAGCTCACCACCGGGACTCAACTCCTACGAGCAGTACTTC
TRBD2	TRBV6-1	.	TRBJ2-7	CASRLAGGPYEQYF	TGTGCCAGCAGACTAGCGGGGGGGCCCTACGAGCAGTACTTC
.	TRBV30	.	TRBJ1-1	CARRDPQMTEAFF	TGTGCCCGCCGGGACCCCCAGATGACTGAAGCTTTCTTT
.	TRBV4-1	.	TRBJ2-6	CASSLEPVPPSSGANVLTF	TGCGCCAGCAGCCTGGAACCGGTCCCGCCAAGCTCTGGGGCCAACGTCCTGACTTTC
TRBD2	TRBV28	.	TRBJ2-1	CASSGAGFSYNEQFF	TGTGCCAGCAGTGGAGCGGGGTTCTCCTACAATGAGCAGTTCTTC
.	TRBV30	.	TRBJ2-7	CAWSVAGEQYF	TGTGCCTGGAGTGTAGCCGGCGAGCAGTACTTC
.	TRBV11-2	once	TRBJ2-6	CASSSNRVSGANVLTF	TGTGCCAGCAGCTCAAACAGGGTCTCTGGGGCCAACGTCCTGACTTTC
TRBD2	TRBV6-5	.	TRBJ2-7	CASSGGLPYEQYF	TGTGCCAGCAGTGGGGGACTACCCTACGAGCAGTACTTC
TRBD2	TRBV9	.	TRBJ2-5	CASSAPPSGKRQETQYF	TGTGCCAGCAGCGCCCCCCCTAGCGGGAAGCGCCAAGAGACCCAGTACTTC
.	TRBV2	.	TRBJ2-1	CASTLTDIHNEQFF	TGTGCCAGCACGTTGACGGACATCCACAATGAGCAGTTCTTC
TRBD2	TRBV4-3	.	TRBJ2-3	CASSQDWGLAGGEDTQYF	TGCGCCAGCAGCCAAGATTGGGGACTAGCGGGAGGGGAAGATACGCAGTATTTT
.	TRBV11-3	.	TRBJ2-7	CASSLGGIGSYEQYF	TGTGCCAGCAGCTTAGGGGGGATCGGATCCTACGAGCAGTACTTC
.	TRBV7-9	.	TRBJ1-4	CASSRTGTTNEKLFF	TGTGCCAGCAGTCGAACCGGGACAACAAATGAAAAACTGTTTTTT
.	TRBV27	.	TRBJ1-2	CASSLNPRNFYGYTF	TGTGCCAGCAGTTTGAACCCCAGGAATTTCTATGGCTACACCTTC
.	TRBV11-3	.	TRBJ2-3	CASSLHRGTDTQYF	TGTGCCAGCAGCTTACATCGGGGTACAGATACGCAGTATTTT
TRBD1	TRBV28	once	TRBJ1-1	CASSPSLGQGDTEAFF	TGTGCCAGCAGTCCGTCATTGGGTCAGGGGGACACTGAAGCTTTCTTT
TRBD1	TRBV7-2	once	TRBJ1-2	CASSANRGLGYTF	TGTGCCAGCAGCGCAAACAGGGGGTTAGGCTACACCTTC
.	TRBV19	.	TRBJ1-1	CATKTAGDTEAFF	TGTGCCACAAAGACGGCGGGAGACACTGAAGCTTTCTTT
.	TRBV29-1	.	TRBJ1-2	CSVEAQGPYYGYTF	TGCAGCGTTGAAGCCCAGGGGCCTTACTATGGCTACACCTTC
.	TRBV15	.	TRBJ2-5	CATSRDRVETQYF	TGTGCCACCAGCAGAGACAGGGTGGAGACCCAGTACTTC
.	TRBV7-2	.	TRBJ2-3	CASSYGFTDTQYF	TGTGCCAGCAGCTACGGATTCACAGATACGCAGTATTTT
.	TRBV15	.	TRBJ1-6	CATSRDSRGNSPLHF	TGTGCCACCAGCAGAGATTCCAGGGGCAATTCACCCCTCCACTTT
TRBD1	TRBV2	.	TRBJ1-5	CASSESWGQKNNQPQHF	TGTGCCAGCAGTGAATCTTGGGGACAGAAGAACAATCAGCCCCAGCATTTT
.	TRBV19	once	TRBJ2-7	CASSKPVTGLSEDPIQEPYEQYF	TGTGCCAGTAGTAAACCGGTCACAGGTCTCTCCGAGGACCCCATCCAAGAACCCTACGAGCAGTACTTC
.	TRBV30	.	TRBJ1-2	CAWNPHSGTTYGYTF	TGTGCCTGGAACCCACATTCCGGGACTACCTATGGCTACACCTTC
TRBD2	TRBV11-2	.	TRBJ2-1	CASSSFRGGSYNEQFF	TGTGCCAGCAGCTCCTTTCGGGGCGGGAGTTACAATGAGCAGTTCTTC
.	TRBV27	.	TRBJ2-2	CASSPRWAGELFF	TGTGCCAGCAGTCCCCGGTGGGCCGGGGAGCTGTTTTTT
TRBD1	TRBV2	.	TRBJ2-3	CASSENGRGQDTQYF	TGTGCCAGCAGTGAAAATGGCAGGGGGCAAGATACGCAGTATTTT
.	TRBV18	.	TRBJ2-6	CASSPPIGFGTANVLTF	TGTGCCAGCTCACCCCCGATCGGGTTTGGAACGGCCAACGTCCTGACTTTC